This T cell receptor (beta chain) was documented in a study of shared clonotypes between healthy human individuals. In this sample, this clone turned up once. Its antigen is as yet unknown. The V segment lost 2 bases and the J segment 7 bases; nucleotides outside the gene matches: 16. The CDR3 runs 17 residues. Germline V lookup: CDR1 SGHDT, CDR2 YYEEEE. 200 to 250 ng DNA, tens of thousands of T cell genomes, went into each sorted-subset replicate PCR. Authors' methods: Sequence data from immunoSEQ were junction-only and lacked quality scores; consequently, filtering differed. TCRdb's table, derived via immunoSEQ multiplex PCR, lists solely in-frame clones and lacks some. For V, J and clone size, that table is used; D and trimming come from the DNA. Of some 980,000 clones detected, approximately 80% appear once; the ten largest clones hold about 1.5%. Study-level findings and limits: Deeper or shallower sequencing was expected to change how clonotypes are shared among donors. Clonotypes not shared had lower generation probabilities than those common to all four donors.

Sequencing was done on a sample of memory CD4+ T cells sorted from blood. Subset noted: CD45RA-negative fraction. The receptor was derived from a man between 18 and 29 years old in good health. The chain joins TRBV5-6 to TRBJ1-2, with 8 bases matching TRBD1. This CDR3 reads CASSFSPRRGRGPGYTF. The CDR3 region has the DNA TGTGCCAGCAGCTTTTCACCTCGGCGGGGCAGGGGGCCTGGCTACACCTTC.